The rows below give T cell receptor beta chains drawn from one sample of a study of Ad26.COV2.S vaccination and SARS-CoV-2 variants. Sequencing was performed with immunoSEQ multiplex PCR; in TCRdb, only in-frame clones are kept and a portion is missing. The table has more than 300,000 clones, approximately 86% seen once. The sequences come from peripheral blood, collected in a trial of Ad26.COV2.S vaccine versus placebo. The receptors were sampled from a person aged 18-60 years who received the Ad26.COV2.S COVID-19 vaccine or a placebo. The CDR3 runs from the conserved cysteine through the conserved F or W. D genes are given only for firm matches. Clone sizes are given selectively: once, few, many, or a class where the clone is expanded.

CDR3nt | CDR3aa | v_gene | abundance | d_gene | j_gene
TGTGCCAGCAGGACCGGGACAGCGAACACCGGGGAGCTGTTTTTT | CASRTGTANTGELFF | TRBV6-5 | - | TRBD1 | TRBJ2-2
TGTGCCAGCAGCGCACAGGGTGGCGAGCAGTACTTC | CASSAQGGEQYF | TRBV7-6 | once | - | TRBJ2-7
TGTGCCAGCAGCTTGGGTAGGTCAGCTCAAGAGACCCAGTACTTC | CASSLGRSAQETQYF | TRBV5-6 | - | - | TRBJ2-5
TGTGCCAGCAGGGGACAGGGGGCTTTATATCAGCCCCAGCATTTT | CASRGQGALYQPQHF | TRBV2 | - | TRBD1 | TRBJ1-5
TGTGCCAGCAGCTTAGGGACAGACGGCAATCAGCCCCAGCATTTT | CASSLGTDGNQPQHF | TRBV7-9 | - | - | TRBJ1-5
TGCGCCAGCAGTACCTGGGACCCCGGAGATACTAACTATGGCTACACCTTC | CASSTWDPGDTNYGYTF | TRBV10-2 | - | - | TRBJ1-2
TGTGCCACCAGCAGAGATCGGGGGCCGGGACAGGGAGAGACCCAGTACTTC | CATSRDRGPGQGETQYF | TRBV15 | - | TRBD1 | TRBJ2-5
TGTGCCAGCAGCTTTAACTTCGCAGCCAATGAGCAGTTCTTC | CASSFNFAANEQFF | TRBV7-2 | few | - | TRBJ2-1
TGTGCCAGCAGTGAAGTAGGGAGGAGAACAGATACGCAGTATTTT | CASSEVGRRTDTQYF | TRBV6-1 | - | - | TRBJ2-3
TGTGCCAGCAGTTCCGGGACATTGGTGACCCAGTACTTC | CASSSGTLVTQYF | TRBV6-2/TRBV6-3 | - | - | TRBJ2-5
TGCAGCGTTGTCCACGTTACCAGTTACGAGCAGTACTTC | CSVVHVTSYEQYF | TRBV29-1 | few | - | TRBJ2-7
TGTGCCAGCAGCCCCTCAGGGATCTCCTACGAGCAGTACTTC | CASSPSGISYEQYF | TRBV6-5 | - | - | TRBJ2-7
TGTGCCAGCAGTATCGGACTAGATGAGCAGTTCTTC | CASSIGLDEQFF | TRBV27 | - | TRBD2 | TRBJ2-1
TGTGCCAGCAGCCCCCAGGGCAGGGTCACAGATACGCAGTATTTT | CASSPQGRVTDTQYF | TRBV9 | - | - | TRBJ2-3
TGTGCCAGCAGCCGAGGACAGGGGATGAACACTGAAGCTTTCTTT | CASSRGQGMNTEAFF | TRBV7-9 | - | TRBD1 | TRBJ1-1
TGCAGCGTATCGGGACAGGGGGAGATCCAAACCTACGAGCAGTACTTC | CSVSGQGEIQTYEQYF | TRBV29-1 | - | TRBD1 | TRBJ2-7
TGTGCCAGCAGCCAAAGAGGGATAACCGGGACTGGACCCTACGAGCAGTACTTC | CASSQRGITGTGPYEQYF | TRBV4-2 | - | - | TRBJ2-7
TGTGCCAGCAGTACCCCAGGGGCGTCTGAGACCCAGTACTTC | CASSTPGASETQYF | TRBV28 | - | - | TRBJ2-5
TGCAGCGGCTGGGACAGGGGGTTTAAGGACACTGAAGCTTTCTTT | CSGWDRGFKDTEAFF | TRBV29-1 | - | TRBD1 | TRBJ1-1
TGTGCCAGCAGTGTACGGGGCGGGGGTACCGGGGAGCTGTTTTTT | CASSVRGGGTGELFF | TRBV2 | - | TRBD2 | TRBJ2-2
TGCGCCAGCAGCCCCGTTACAAACAACAATGAGCAGTTCTTC | CASSPVTNNNEQFF | TRBV5-1 | once | - | TRBJ2-1
TGTGCCAGCAGTGATAGGGAGGGGAGTGCTTCTGGCTACACCTTC | CASSDREGSASGYTF | TRBV6-1 | - | - | TRBJ1-2
TGTGCCAGCAGTTTCGGACAGGTAACCCACGAGCAGTACTTC | CASSFGQVTHEQYF | TRBV27 | - | TRBD1 | TRBJ2-7
TGTGCCAGCAGCGGGTCAGGCGCTTATGAGCAGTTCTTC | CASSGSGAYEQFF | TRBV5-4 | - | - | TRBJ2-1
TGTGCCAGCAGCCAAGATCTTAGACCCCTGGACTACACCTTC | CASSQDLRPLDYTF | TRBV14 | - | - | TRBJ1-2
TGTGCCATCAGTCCAACAGGGGTAAATTCACCCCTCCACTTT | CAISPTGVNSPLHF | TRBV10-3 | - | TRBD1 | TRBJ1-6